This T cell receptor beta chain was sequenced during a study of blood T cell repertoires in COVID-19. For the study at large: The United States, Italy and Spain were the sources of the acute and convalescent COVID-19 samples. Nucleic acid was either cDNA or gDNA, and it came from T cells, B-cell-depleted T cells, or PBMCs.

The authors' processing: Scientists estimated how many nucleated cells there were by amplifying reference gene primers. Clones were sequenced by immunoSEQ multiplex PCR, and TCRdb holds only the in-frame ones, with some missing. V and J calls and clone size follow that table, whereas D and trimming were derived from the DNA. This table holds 59,000 or so clones, 81% found once. The V and J ends lost 4 bases and 0 bases, in that order; junction bases with no gene match: 8. From germline, CDR1 is MNHEY and CDR2 SMNVEV (reference sequence). There are 16 residues in the CDR3. The TCR was taken from a woman aged 80 or over with active or convalescent COVID-19. The chain employs TRBV27 and TRBJ1-1; 7 nucleotides match TRBD1. The sample consisted of peripheral blood. CDR3 sequence reads: CASSSTMGQLNTEAFF. Written as DNA, the CDR3 is TGTGCCAGCAGTTCGACTATGGGACAGCTGAACACTGAAGCTTTCTTT.